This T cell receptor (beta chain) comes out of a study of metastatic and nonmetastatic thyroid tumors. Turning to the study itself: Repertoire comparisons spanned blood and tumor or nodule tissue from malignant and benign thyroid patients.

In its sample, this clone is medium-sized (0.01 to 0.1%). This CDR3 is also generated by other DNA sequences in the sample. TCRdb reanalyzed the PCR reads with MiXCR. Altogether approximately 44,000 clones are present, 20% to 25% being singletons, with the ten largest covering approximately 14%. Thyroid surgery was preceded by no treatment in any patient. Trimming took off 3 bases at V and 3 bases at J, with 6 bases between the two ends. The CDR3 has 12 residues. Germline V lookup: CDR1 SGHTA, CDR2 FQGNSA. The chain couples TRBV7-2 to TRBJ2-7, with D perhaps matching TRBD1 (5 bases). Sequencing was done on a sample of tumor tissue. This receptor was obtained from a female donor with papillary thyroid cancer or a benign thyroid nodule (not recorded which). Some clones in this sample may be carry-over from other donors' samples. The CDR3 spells CASSFQGYEQYF. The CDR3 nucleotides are TGTGCCAGCAGCTTTCAGGGCTACGAGCAGTACTTC. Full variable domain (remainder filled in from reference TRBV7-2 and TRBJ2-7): GAGVSQSPSNKVTEKGKDVELRCDPISGHTALYWYRQSLGQGLEFLIYFQGNSAPDKSGLPSDRFSAERTGGSVSTLTIQRTQQEDSAVYLCASSFQGYEQYFGPGTRLTVT.